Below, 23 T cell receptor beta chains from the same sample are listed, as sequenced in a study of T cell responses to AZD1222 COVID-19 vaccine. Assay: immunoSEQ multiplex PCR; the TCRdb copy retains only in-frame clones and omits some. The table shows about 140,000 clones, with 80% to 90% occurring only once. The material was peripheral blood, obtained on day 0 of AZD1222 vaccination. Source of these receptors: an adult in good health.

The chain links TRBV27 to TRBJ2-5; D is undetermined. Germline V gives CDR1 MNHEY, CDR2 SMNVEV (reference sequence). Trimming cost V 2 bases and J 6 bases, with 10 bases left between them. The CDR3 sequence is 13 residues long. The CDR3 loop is CASSLTVLKTQYF. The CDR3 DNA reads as TGTGCCAGCAGTTTAACGGTCTTGAAGACCCAGTACTTC.

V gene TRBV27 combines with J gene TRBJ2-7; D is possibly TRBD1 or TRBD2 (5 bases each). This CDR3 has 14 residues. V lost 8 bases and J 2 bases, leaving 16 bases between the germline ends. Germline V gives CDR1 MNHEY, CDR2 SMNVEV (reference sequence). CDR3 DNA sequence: TGTGCCAGCGGGCCGGGACCGCCGCCCTACGAGCAGTACTTC. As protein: CASGPGPPPYEQYF.

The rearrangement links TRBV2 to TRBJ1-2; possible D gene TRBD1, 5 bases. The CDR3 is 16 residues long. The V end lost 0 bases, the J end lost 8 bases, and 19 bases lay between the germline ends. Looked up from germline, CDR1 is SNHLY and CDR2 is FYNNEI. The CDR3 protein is CASSEAGSRGTNGYTF. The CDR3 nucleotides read TGTGCCAGCAGTGAAGCGGGGTCTAGGGGCACCAACGGCTACACCTTC.

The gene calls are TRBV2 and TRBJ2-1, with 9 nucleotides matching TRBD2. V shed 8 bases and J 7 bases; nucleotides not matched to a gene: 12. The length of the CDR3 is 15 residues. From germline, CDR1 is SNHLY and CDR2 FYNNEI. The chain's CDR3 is CASGGGAGGYNEQFF. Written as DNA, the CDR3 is TGTGCCAGCGGTGGCGGAGCGGGGGGTTATAATGAGCAGTTCTTC.

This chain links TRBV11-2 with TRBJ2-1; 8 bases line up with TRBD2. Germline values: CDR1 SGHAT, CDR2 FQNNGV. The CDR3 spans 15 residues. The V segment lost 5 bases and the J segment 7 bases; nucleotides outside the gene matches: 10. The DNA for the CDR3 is TGTGCCAGCAGCCCCCTCAGGTCTAGCGGGAATGAGCAGTTCTTC. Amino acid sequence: CASSPLRSSGNEQFF.

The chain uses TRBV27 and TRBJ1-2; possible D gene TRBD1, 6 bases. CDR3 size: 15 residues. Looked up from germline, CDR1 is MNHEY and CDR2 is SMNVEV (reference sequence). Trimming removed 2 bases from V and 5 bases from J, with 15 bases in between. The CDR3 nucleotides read TGTGCCAGCAGTTTAGGTACAGGGCTTACGTATGGCTACACCTTC. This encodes CASSLGTGLTYGYTF.

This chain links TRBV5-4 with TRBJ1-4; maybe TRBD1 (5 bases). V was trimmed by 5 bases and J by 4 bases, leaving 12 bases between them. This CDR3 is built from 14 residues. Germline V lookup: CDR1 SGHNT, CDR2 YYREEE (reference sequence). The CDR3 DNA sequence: TGTGCCAGCAGTCGGAAGGGGCTTAATGAAAAACTGTTTTTT. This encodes CASSRKGLNEKLFF. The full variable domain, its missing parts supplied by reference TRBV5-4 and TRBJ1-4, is ETGVTQSPTHLIKTRGQQVTLRCSSQSGHNTVSWYQQALGQGPQFIFQYYREEENGRGNFPPRFSGLQFPNYSSELNVNALELDDSALYLCASSRKGLNEKLFFGSGTQLSVL.

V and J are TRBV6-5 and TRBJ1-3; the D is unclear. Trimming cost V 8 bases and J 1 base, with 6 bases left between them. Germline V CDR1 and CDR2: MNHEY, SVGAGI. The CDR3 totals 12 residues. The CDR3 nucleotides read TGTGCCAGCGGCGGATCTGGAAACACCATATATTTT. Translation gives CASGGSGNTIYF.

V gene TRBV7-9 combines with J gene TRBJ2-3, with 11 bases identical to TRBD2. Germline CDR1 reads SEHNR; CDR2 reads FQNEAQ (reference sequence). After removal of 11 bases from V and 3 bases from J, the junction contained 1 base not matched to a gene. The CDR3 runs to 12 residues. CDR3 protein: CAGTSGTDTQYF. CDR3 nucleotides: TGTGCCGGGACTAGCGGAACAGATACGCAGTATTTT.

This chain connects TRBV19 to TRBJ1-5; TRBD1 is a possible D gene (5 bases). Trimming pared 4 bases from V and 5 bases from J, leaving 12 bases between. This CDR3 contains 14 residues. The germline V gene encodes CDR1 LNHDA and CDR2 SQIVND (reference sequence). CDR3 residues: CASSTTGFDQPQHF. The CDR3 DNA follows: TGTGCCAGTAGTACAACAGGATTCGATCAGCCCCAGCATTTT.

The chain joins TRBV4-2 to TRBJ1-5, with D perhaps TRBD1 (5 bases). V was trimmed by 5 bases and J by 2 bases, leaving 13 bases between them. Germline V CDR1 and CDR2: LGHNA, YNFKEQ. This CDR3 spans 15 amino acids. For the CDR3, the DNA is TGTGCCAGCAGCTCTGGGGGGGGAGGCAATCAGCCCCAGCATTTT. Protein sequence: CASSSGGGGNQPQHF.

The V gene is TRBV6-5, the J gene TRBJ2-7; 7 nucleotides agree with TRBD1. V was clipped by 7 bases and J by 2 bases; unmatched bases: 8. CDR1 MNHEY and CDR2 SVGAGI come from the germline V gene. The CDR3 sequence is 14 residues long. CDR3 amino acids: CASTQGVPPYEQYF. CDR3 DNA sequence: TGTGCCAGCACCCAGGGGGTACCTCCCTACGAGCAGTACTTC.

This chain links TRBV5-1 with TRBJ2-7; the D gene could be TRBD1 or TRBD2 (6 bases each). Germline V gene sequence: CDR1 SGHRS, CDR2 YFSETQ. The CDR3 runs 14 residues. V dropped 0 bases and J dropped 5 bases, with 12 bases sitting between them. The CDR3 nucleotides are TGCGCCAGCAGCTTGGAGGGGGGCCCCCACGAGCAGTACTTC. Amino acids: CASSLEGGPHEQYF.

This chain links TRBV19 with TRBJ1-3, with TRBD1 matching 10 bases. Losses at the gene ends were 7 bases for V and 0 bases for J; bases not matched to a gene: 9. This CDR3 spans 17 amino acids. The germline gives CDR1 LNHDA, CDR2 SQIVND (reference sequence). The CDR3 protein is CASNTGTGVNSGNTIYF. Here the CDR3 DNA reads TGTGCCAGTAATACCGGGACAGGGGTAAACTCTGGAAACACCATATATTTT.

CDR3 region: CASSFGSQEEGYTF. CDR3 bases: TGCGCCAGCAGCTTTGGGTCCCAGGAGGAAGGCTACACCTTC. The chain links TRBV5-1 to TRBJ1-2; D remains unclear. Trimming removed 2 bases from V and 8 bases from J, with 16 bases in between. Germline CDR1 and CDR2: SGHRS and YFSETQ. The CDR3 length is 14 residues.

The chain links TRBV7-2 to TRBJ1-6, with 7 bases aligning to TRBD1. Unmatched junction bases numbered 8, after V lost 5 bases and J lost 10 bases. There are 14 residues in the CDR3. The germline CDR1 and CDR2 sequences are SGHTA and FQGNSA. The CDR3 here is CASSLRQGGSPLHF. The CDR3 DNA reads TGTGCCAGCAGCCTACGACAGGGTGGGTCACCCCTCCACTTT.

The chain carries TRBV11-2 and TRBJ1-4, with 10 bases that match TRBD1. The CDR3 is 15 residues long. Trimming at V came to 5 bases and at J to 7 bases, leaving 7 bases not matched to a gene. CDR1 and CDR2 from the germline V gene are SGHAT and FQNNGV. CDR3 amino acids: CASSDPGQGSEKLFF. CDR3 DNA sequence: TGTGCCAGCAGCGATCCGGGACAGGGGTCTGAAAAACTGTTTTTT.

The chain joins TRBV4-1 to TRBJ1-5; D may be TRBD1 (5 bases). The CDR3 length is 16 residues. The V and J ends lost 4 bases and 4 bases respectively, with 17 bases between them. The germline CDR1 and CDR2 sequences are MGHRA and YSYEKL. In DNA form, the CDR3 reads TGCGCCAGCAGCCCGAACCCGGGGCAAAATAATCAGCCCCAGCATTTT. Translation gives CASSPNPGQNNQPQHF.

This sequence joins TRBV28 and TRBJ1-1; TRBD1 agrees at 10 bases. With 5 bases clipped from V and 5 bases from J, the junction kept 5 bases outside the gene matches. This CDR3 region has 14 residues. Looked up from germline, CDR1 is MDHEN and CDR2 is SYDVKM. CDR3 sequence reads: CASSDRGRKTEAFF. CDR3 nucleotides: TGTGCCAGCAGTGACAGGGGGCGCAAAACTGAAGCTTTCTTT.

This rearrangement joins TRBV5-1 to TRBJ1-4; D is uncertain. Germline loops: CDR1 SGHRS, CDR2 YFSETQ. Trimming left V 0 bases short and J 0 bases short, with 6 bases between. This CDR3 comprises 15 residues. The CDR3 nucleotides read TGCGCCAGCAGCTTGGAGGATTCAACTAATGAAAAACTGTTTTTT. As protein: CASSLEDSTNEKLFF. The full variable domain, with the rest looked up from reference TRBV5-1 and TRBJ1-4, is KAGVTQTPRYLIKTRGQQVTLSCSPISGHRSVSWYQQTPGQGLQFLFEYFSETQRNKGNFPGRFSGRQFSNSRSEMNVSTLELGDSALYLCASSLEDSTNEKLFFGSGTQLSVL.

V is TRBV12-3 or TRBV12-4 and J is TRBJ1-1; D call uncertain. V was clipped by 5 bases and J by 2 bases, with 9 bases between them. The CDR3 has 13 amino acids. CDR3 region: CASSIQANTEAFF. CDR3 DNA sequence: TGTGCCAGCAGTATCCAGGCTAACACTGAAGCTTTCTTT.

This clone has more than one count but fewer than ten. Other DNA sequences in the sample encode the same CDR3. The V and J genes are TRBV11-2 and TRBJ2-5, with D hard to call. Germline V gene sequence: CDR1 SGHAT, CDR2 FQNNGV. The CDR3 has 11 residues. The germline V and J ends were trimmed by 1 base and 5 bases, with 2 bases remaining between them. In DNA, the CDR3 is TGTGCCAGCAGCTTAGGGGAGACCCAGTACTTC. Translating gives CASSLGETQYF.

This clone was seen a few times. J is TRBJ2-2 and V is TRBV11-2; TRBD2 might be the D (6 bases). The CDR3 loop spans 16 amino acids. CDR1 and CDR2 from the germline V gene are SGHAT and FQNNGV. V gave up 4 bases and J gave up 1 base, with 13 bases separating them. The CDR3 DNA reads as TGTGCCAGCAGCTCGGACGTGGGGGGGAACACCGGGGAGCTGTTTTTT. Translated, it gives CASSSDVGGNTGELFF.